This T cell receptor (beta chain) comes out of a study of blood T cells in healthy people across ages. Across the whole study: Per two T cells, template switching captured roughly one barcoded beta molecule.

On this clonotype: Its specificity is unknown.

With a J-beta primer mix and a sample-barcoded 5' primer, a second PCR ran roughly 6 to 11 cycles. Via MiXCR, TCRdb re-called the 5' RACE reads, giving one row per CDR3 protein. The repertoire includes fewer than 950,000 distinct CDR3 sequences, approximately 55% of them detected once, and about 38% sits in the top ten. General study points: Among long-lived donors, naive CD4+ cells were more numerous and diversity higher than in aged donors. The authors considered diversity estimates from one million T cells to be underestimates. Strong correlation linked observed beta diversity and percent naive T cells.

CDR3 length: 12 amino acids. Germline V gene sequence: CDR1 SNHLY, CDR2 FYNNEI. V dropped 3 bases and J dropped 9; count of bases not matched to a gene: 4. The sample consisted of blood. The chain links TRBV2 to TRBJ2-5, with TRBD2 identical over 7 bases. The receptor's source is an older man in good health. The chain's CDR3 is CASSESSGAQYF. The CDR3 bases are TGTGCCAGCAGTGAGAGCAGCGGGGCCCAGTACTTC.